A single sample is the source of the 9 T cell receptor beta chains below, sequenced in a study of beta chain features in type 1 diabetes. Expressed TCRB transcripts got sequenced, as all isolated RNA was reverse transcribed. The method was immunoSEQ multiplex PCR; TCRdb's version includes in-frame clones alone and lacks a portion of them. The sample has approximately 470,000 clones; 30% are singletons. Sequencing was carried out using naive CD4+ T cells from blood. Every receptor here comes from a man between 18 and 29 years old in good health.

This chain's CDR3 is CASSPGEAWVEAFF. CDR3 nucleotides: TGTGCCAGCAGCCCCGGGGAAGCGTGGGTTGAAGCTTTCTTT. The V call is TRBV11-1, the J call TRBJ1-1; D unclear. The CDR3 runs to 14 residues. Trimming stripped 5 bases from V and 7 bases from J, with 17 bases between. Per the germline V gene, CDR1 is SGHAT and CDR2 is FQDESV (reference sequence).

This clone turned up a few times. The CDR3 loop reads CASTRGTGTYEQYF. The CDR3, as DNA: TGTGCCAGCACTCGAGGTACAGGGACCTACGAGCAGTACTTC. This chain connects TRBV6-1 to TRBJ2-7, with a tentative D call TRBD1 (6 bases). Trimming took off 7 bases at V and 2 bases at J, with 15 bases between the two ends. The V gene's germline CDR1 is MNHNS and CDR2 SASEGT. The CDR3 is 14 residues long.

The chain joins TRBV9 to TRBJ1-2; 7 bases are a match to TRBD1. Per the germline V gene, CDR1 is SGDLS and CDR2 is YYNGEE. With 4 bases clipped from V and 6 bases from J, the junction kept 9 bases outside the gene matches. The CDR3 is made up of 14 amino acids. This chain's CDR3 is CASSSDRVGDGYTF. The DNA of the CDR3 is TGTGCCAGCAGCTCTGACAGGGTAGGGGATGGCTACACCTTC.

CDR3 DNA: TGTGCCAGCAGCTTGGAAGGAACTAATGAAAAACTGTTTTTT. Translation gives CASSLEGTNEKLFF. The V call is TRBV5-4, the J call TRBJ1-4; D is undetermined. Trimming took off 0 bases at V and 1 base at J, with 4 bases between the two ends. CDR3 length equals 14 residues. CDR1 SGHNT and CDR2 YYREEE come from the germline V gene (reference sequence). The variable domain in full, with the rest retrieved from reference TRBV5-4 and TRBJ1-4, is ETGVTQSPTHLIKTRGQQVTLRCSSQSGHNTVSWYQQALGQGPQFIFQYYREEENGRGNFPPRFSGLQFPNYSSELNVNALELDDSALYLCASSLEGTNEKLFFGSGTQLSVL.

V usage is TRBV5-4 and J usage is TRBJ1-2; the D gene is possibly TRBD1 (6 bases). From germline, CDR1 is SGHNT and CDR2 YYREEE (reference sequence). The CDR3 is 13 residues long. Trimming pared 3 bases from V and 2 bases from J, leaving 8 bases between. The CDR3 reads CASSSTGNYGYTF. For the CDR3, the DNA is TGTGCCAGCAGCTCGACAGGAAACTATGGCTACACCTTC. Together with reference TRBV5-4 and TRBJ1-2, the CDR3 gives the full variable domain: ETGVTQSPTHLIKTRGQQVTLRCSSQSGHNTVSWYQQALGQGPQFIFQYYREEENGRGNFPPRFSGLQFPNYSSELNVNALELDDSALYLCASSSTGNYGYTFGSGTRLTVV.

In this sample, this clone turned up a few times. The chain links TRBV6-6 to TRBJ2-1, with D uncertain. V dropped 2 bases and J dropped 7 bases, with 6 bases sitting between them. Looked up from germline, CDR1 is MNHNY and CDR2 is SVGAGI (reference sequence). The CDR3 contains 12 residues. This chain's CDR3 is CASSYTSNEQFF. CDR3 nucleotide sequence: TGTGCCAGCAGTTACACATCGAATGAGCAGTTCTTC.

Concerning this clone itself: This same CDR3 is encoded by further DNA sequences in the sample. The genes are TRBV7-2 and TRBJ2-1, with 15 bases that match TRBD2. The CDR3 length is 16 residues. V lost 1 base and J lost 7; bases outside the gene matches: 2. Germline V gives CDR1 SGHTA, CDR2 FQGNSA. CDR3 in DNA: TGTGCCAGCAGCTTAGTCGGGACTAGCGGGAGGAATGAGCAGTTCTTC. This codes for CASSLVGTSGRNEQFF.

This clone occurred a few times. The chain couples TRBV14 to TRBJ2-3; D is unclear. There are 16 residues in the CDR3. Trimming took 0 bases from V and 2 from J, leaving 12 bases between them. Germline CDR1 is SGHDN and CDR2 is FVKESK. CDR3 protein: CASSQEHRPDTDTQYF. The CDR3 DNA sequence: TGTGCCAGCAGCCAAGAGCACCGCCCAGACACAGATACGCAGTATTTT.

The gene calls are TRBV7-2 and TRBJ2-1; 10 bases match TRBD2. Trimming cost V 5 bases and J 14 bases; bases outside gene matches: 15. Looked up from germline, CDR1 is SGHTA and CDR2 is FQGNSA. CDR3 length: 15 residues. The CDR3 loop is CASSRGTSEHPKEFF. Here the CDR3 DNA reads TGTGCCAGCAGCCGAGGGACTAGCGAACACCCTAAGGAGTTCTTC. Filled out from reference TRBV7-2 and TRBJ2-1, the complete variable domain reads GAGVSQSPSNKVTEKGKDVELRCDPISGHTALYWYRQSLGQGLEFLIYFQGNSAPDKSGLPSDRFSAERTGGSVSTLTIQRTQQEDSAVYLCASSRGTSEHPKEFFGPGTRLTVL.